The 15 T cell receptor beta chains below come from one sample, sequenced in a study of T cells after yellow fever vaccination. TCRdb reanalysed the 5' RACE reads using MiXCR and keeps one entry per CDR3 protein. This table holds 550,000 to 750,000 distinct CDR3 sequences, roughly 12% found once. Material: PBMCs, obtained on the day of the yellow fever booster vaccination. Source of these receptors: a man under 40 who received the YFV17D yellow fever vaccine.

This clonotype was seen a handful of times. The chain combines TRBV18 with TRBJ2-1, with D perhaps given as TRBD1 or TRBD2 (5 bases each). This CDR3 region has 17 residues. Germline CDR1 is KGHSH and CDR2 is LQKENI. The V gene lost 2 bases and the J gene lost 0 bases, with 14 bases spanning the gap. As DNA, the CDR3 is TGTGCCAGCTCACCAATACCGGGGCTACCCTCCTACAATGAGCAGTTCTTC. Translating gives CASSPIPGLPSYNEQFF.

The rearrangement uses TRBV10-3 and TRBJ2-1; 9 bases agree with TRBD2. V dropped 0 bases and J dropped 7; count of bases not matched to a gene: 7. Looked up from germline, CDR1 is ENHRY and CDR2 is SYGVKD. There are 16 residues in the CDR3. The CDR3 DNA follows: TGTGCCATCAGTGAGTCGGTAGCGGGAGTACGGAATGAGCAGTTCTTC. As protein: CAISESVAGVRNEQFF.

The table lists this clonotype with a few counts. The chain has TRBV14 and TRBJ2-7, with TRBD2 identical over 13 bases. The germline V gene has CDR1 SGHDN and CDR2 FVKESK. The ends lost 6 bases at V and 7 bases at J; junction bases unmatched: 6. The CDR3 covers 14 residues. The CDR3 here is CASSGGLAGSEQYF. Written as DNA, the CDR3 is TGTGCCAGCAGTGGGGGACTAGCGGGATCTGAGCAGTACTTC.

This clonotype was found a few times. The CDR3 here is CASSPSGFSTDTQYF. For the CDR3, the DNA is TGTGCCAGCTCACCTAGCGGTTTTTCCACAGATACGCAGTATTTT. The V gene is TRBV18, the J gene TRBJ2-3, with D possibly being TRBD2 (6 bases). V was trimmed by 3 bases and J by 2 bases, leaving 12 bases between them. The CDR3 covers 15 residues. Germline loops: CDR1 KGHSH, CDR2 LQKENI. Variable domain in full (rest from reference TRBV18 and TRBJ2-3): NAGVMQNPRHLVRRRGQEARLRCSPMKGHSHVYWYRQLPEEGLKFMVYLQKENIIDESGMPKERFSAEFPKEGPSILRIQQVVRGDSAAYFCASSPSGFSTDTQYFGPGTRLTVL.

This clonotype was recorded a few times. CDR3 region: CASSLSGSTGELFF. In DNA form, the CDR3 reads TGTGCCAGCAGTTTATCCGGGAGCACCGGGGAGCTGTTTTTT. The chain has TRBV12-3 or TRBV12-4 and TRBJ2-2, with D maybe TRBD2 (6 bases). V shed 2 bases and J shed 4 bases, with 8 bases lying between them. The CDR3 runs 14 residues.

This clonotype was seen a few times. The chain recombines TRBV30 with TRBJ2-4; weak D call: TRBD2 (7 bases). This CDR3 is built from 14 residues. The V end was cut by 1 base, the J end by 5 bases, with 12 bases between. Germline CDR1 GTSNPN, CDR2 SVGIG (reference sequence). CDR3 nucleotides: TGTGCCTGGAGTGGGGGGGGCACCGAAAACATTCAGTACTTC. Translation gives CAWSGGGTENIQYF.

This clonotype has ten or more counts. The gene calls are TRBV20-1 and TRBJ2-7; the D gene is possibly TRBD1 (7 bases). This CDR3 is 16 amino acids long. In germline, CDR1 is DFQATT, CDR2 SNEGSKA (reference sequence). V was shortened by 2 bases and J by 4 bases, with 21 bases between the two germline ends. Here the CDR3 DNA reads TGCAGTGCTAGATCGCTGATGGGGCAGGGGGGTTACGAGCAGTACTTC. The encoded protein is CSARSLMGQGGYEQYF.

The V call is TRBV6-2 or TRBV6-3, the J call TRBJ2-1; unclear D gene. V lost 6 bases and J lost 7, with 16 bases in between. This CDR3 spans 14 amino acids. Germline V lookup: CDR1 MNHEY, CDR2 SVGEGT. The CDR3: CASSPPLGVNEQFF. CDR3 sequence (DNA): TGTGCCAGCAGCCCCCCTCTCGGTGTGAATGAGCAGTTCTTC.

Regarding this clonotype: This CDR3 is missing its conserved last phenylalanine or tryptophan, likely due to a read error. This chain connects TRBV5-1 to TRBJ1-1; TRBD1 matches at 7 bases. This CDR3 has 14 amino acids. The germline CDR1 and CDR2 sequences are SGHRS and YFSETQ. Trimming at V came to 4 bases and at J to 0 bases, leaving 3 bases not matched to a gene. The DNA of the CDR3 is TGCGCCAGCAGCACGGACAGGTTGAACACTGAAGCTTTCGTT. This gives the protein CASSTDRLNTEAFV.

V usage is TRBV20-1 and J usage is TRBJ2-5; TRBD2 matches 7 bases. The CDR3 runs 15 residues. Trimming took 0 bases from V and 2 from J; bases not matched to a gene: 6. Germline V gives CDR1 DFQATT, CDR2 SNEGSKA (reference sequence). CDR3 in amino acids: CSARESAGIQETQYF. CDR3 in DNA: TGCAGTGCTAGAGAGTCAGCGGGAATTCAAGAGACCCAGTACTTC.

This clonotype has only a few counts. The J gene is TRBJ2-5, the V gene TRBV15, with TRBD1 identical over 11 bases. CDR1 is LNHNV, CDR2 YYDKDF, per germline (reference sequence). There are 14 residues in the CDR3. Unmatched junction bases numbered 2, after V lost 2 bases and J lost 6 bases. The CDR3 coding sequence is TGTGCCACCAGCAGATCGGACAGGGGGCAGACCCAGTACTTC. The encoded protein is CATSRSDRGQTQYF.

CDR3 nucleotide sequence: TGTGCCACCAGCATCACAACAGGGTCCGATACGCAGTATTTT. Its protein is CATSITTGSDTQYF. The rearrangement joins TRBV15 to TRBJ2-3; weak D call: TRBD1 (6 bases). The germline gives CDR1 LNHNV, CDR2 YYDKDF (reference sequence). This CDR3 contains 14 residues. Trimming took 4 bases from V and 6 from J, leaving 14 bases between them.

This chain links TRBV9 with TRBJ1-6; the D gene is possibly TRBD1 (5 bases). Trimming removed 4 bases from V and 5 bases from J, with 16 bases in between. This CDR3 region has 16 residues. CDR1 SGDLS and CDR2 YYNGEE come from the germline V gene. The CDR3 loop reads CASSSTAPINNSPLHF. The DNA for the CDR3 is TGTGCCAGCAGCTCGACAGCCCCGATTAATAATTCACCCCTCCACTTT.

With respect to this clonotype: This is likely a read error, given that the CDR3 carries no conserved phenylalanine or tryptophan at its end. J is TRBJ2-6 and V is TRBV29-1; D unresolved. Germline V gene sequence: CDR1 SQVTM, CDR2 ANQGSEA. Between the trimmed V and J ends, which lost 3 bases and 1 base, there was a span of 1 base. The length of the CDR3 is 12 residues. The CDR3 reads CSVESGANVLTY. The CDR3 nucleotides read TGCAGCGTTGAGTCTGGGGCCAACGTCCTGACTTAC.

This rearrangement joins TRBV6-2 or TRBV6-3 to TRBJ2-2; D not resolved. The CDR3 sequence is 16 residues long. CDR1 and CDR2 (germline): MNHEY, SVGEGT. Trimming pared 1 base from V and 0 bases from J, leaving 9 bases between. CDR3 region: CASSYFTSANTGELFF. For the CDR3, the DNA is TGTGCCAGCAGTTACTTTACCTCCGCGAACACCGGGGAGCTGTTTTTT.